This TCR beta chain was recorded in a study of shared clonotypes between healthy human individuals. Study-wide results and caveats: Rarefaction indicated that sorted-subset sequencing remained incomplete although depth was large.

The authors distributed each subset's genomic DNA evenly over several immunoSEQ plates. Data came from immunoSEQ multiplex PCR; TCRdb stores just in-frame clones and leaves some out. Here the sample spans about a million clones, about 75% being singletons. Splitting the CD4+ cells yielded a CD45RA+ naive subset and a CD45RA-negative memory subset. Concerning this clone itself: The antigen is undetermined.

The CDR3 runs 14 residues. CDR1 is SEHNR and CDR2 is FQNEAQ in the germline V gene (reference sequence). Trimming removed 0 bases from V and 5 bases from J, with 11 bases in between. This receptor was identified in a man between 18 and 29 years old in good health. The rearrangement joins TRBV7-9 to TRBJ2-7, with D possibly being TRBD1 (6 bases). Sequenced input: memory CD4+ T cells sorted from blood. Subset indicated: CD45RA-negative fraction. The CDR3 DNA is TGTGCCAGCAGCTTAGCGTCAGGGGCGGACGAGCAGTACTTC. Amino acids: CASSLASGADEQYF.